This T cell receptor beta chain is from a study of T cells in Graves' hyperthyroidism and ophthalmopathy (dated by TCRdb to the late 2010s). Some background on the complete study: Peripheral blood was sampled at the time of initial diagnosis, prior to any treatment. TCR V-J signatures able to tell the groups apart were searched for in a discovery cohort of around 95 patients, of whom more than 40 had Graves' ophthalmopathy and about 60 had stable Graves' hyperthyroidism. Prospective prediction of ophthalmopathy was tested in an independent validation cohort of approximately 19 hyperthyroidism patients and around 16 patients who later progressed to ophthalmopathy. The 100 discovery patients were randomly split 7:3 into training and test sets. In six Graves' hyperthyroidism patients, the study also compared T-cell repertoires from thyroid tissue with T-cell repertoires from blood. Following sampling, methimazole starting at 30 mg daily was given to hyperthyroidism patients, and high-dose intravenous methylprednisolone was given to ophthalmopathy patients. TCR Vbeta CDR3 sequencing of 120 to 150 peripheral blood samples (approximately 44 ophthalmopathy, 70 to 85 hyperthyroidism and some 17 progressor patients) is reported in the paper.

About this clonotype: Its target antigen remains unknown. Per-base quality was not reported, and no clone a single base away is much larger than it.

What the work shows at the level of the full study, not this receptor alone: Sample size was not statistically predetermined, and investigators were not blinded to group allocation. Blood samples also contained most of the expanded thyroid clonotypes (frequency above 0.001), which suggests that blood repertoires may reflect thyroid immune responses. A model built on a 13 V-J signature distinguished ophthalmopathy from stable hyperthyroidism, reaching 87.88% sensitivity and around 81% specificity in cross-validation and 80%/75% in testing. In validation, the model predicted progression to ophthalmopathy a median of 6.5 months before onset, with around 70% sensitivity and about 72% specificity.

TCR beta CDR3 regions were amplified from RNA transcripts. A first-round RT-PCR of the TCR CDR3 used the HTBI primer set with the Qiagen OneStep RT-PCR kit. The libraries were constructed in a second round of multiplex PCR and then size-selected and purified. Paired-end sequencing of the libraries was performed with 100 bp reads on an Illumina HiSeq2000. Per the source publication's procedure: SOAPnuke was used to process the raw data, with reads discarded if the reads contained adapters or uncalled bases, had a mean Phred below 15, or lacked an exact constant-primer or identifier match. COPE v1.2.5 was used to merge the high-quality paired reads, and each unique nucleotide sequence was defined as a clonotype. MiTCR v1.1 was used to align clonotypes to the IMGT TRBV, TRBD and TRBJ reference segments. Only V-J combinations with frequency above 0.0001, covering 99% to 99.2% of repertoires, were analysed. A TCS score was defined as the ratio between F50 (clonal expansion) and ExV (chaos), using BLOSUM62-based TCRdist between CDR3 peptides within each V-J. Welch's t-statistics and random forest reduced approximately 520 V-J features to some 14, which were used in a naive Bayes classifier (R e1071). TCRdb handled the public reads itself, with Q25 trimming in fastp and clone calling in MiXCR, and kept productive beta chains. Every CDR3 protein is listed once, alongside the most common genes and DNA of its rows. The V and J calls, along with clone size, are taken from TCRdb and not from the paper's own processing. This sample comprises roughly 260,000 distinct CDR3 sequences, approximately 14% of them detected only once. About an eighth of the sample rests with the top ten.

The CDR3 holds 15 amino acids from the cysteine to the phenylalanine. The retained sequence is limited to the CDR3, 45 bases, with the frame set at the first base. For CDR1 and CDR2, the germline V gene lists SGHTA and FQGNSA. Deletion took 1 base off V and 1 base off J, with a span of 10 bases between the germline ends. Hyperthyroidism patients were aged 18 to 65 years and newly diagnosed, with disease duration of less than 2 months. Any patient with an uncontrolled infection, another autoimmune disease, pregnancy or lactation was excluded. Diagnoses relied on clinical symptoms, serum thyroxine and TRAb, thyroid ultrasound and orbital computed tomography. Blood from progressor patients was collected at the time of first diagnosis with hyperthyroidism, before any ophthalmopathy symptoms had appeared. PBMCs were separated from roughly 9.3 ml of fresh peripheral blood using Ficoll-Paque density gradient centrifugation. Progressor patients were first diagnosed with Graves' hyperthyroidism and then developed ophthalmopathy during follow-up. Total RNA was extracted with Trizol reagent, and quality was checked on an Agilent 2100 Bioanalyzer.

The chain links TRBV7-2 with TRBJ2-5; there is no confident call for the D gene. This clonotype was obtained from a woman in her 40s with Graves' hyperthyroidism that later progressed to Graves' ophthalmopathy. Sequencing was done on a sample of blood. The nucleotide sequence reads as follows: TGTGCCAGCAGCTTAGTGAGCGCCTTCCAAGAGACCCAGTACTTC. Its protein product is CASSLVSAFQETQYF.